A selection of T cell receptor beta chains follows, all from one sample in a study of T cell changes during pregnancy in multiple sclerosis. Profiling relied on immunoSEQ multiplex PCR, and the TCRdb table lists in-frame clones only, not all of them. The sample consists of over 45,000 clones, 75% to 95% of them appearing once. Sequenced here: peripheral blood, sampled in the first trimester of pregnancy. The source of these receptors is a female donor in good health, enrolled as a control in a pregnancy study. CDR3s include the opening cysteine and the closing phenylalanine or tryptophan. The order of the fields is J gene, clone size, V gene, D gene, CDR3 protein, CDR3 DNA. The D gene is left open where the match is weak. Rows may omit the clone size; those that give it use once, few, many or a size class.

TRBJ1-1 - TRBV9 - CASSVGGLNAEAFF TGTGCCAGCAGCGTAGGGGGACTTAACGCTGAAGCTTTCTTT
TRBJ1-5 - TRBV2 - CASSDNPRGQPQHF TGTGCCAGCAGTGATAATCCCCGGGGGCAGCCCCAGCATTTT
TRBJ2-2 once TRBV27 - CASSRLGMGGRIWNTGELFF TGTGCCAGCAGCCGATTAGGTATGGGGGGGCGAATATGGAACACCGGGGAGCTGTTTTTT
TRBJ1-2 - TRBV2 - CASPRWTDYTF TGTGCCAGCCCTCGCTGGACAGACTACACCTTC
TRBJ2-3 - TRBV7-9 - CATSPFRGANTDTQYF TGTGCCACCTCACCCTTCCGGGGGGCCAACACAGATACGCAGTATTTT
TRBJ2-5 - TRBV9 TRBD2 CASSGVAGETQYF TGTGCCAGCAGCGGGGTAGCGGGGGAGACCCAGTACTTC
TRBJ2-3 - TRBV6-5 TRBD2 CASTPFSGGAATQYF TGTGCCAGCACCCCCTTTAGCGGGGGGGCAGCTACGCAGTATTTT
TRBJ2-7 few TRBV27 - CASSLSAGTYEQYF TGTGCCAGCAGTTTATCGGCAGGGACCTACGAGCAGTACTTC
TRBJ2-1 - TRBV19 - CASSIGVYNEQFF TGTGCCAGTAGTATTGGAGTCTACAATGAGCAGTTCTTC
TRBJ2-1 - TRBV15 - CATSRDLAPNEQFF TGTGCCACCAGCAGAGATTTGGCTCCGAATGAGCAGTTCTTC
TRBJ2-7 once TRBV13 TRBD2 CASSLDRWLAASYEQYF TGTGCCAGCAGCTTAGATAGGTGGCTAGCGGCCTCCTACGAGCAGTACTTC
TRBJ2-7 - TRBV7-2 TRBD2 CASSSRREGSEQYF TGTGCCAGCAGCTCCCGACGGGAGGGGTCCGAGCAGTACTTC
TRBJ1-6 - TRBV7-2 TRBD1 CASSWDRDSPLHF TGTGCCAGCAGCTGGGACAGGGATTCACCCCTCCACTTT
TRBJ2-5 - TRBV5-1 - CASSSGETQYF TGCGCCAGCAGCTCAGGCGAGACCCAGTACTTC
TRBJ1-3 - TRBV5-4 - CASSVGGGGNTIYF TGTGCCAGCAGCGTCGGTGGCGGGGGAAACACCATATATTTT
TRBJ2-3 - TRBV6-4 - CASSPNAGSSTDTQYF TGTGCCAGCAGTCCTAATGCAGGGTCAAGCACAGATACGCAGTATTTT
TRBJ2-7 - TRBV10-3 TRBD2 CAIPGLAVHEQYF TGTGCCATACCGGGACTAGCGGTCCACGAGCAGTACTTC
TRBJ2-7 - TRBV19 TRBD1 CASSEIQGLAYEQYF TGTGCCAGTAGCGAAATACAGGGGTTAGCCTACGAGCAGTACTTC
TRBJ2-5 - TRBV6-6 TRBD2 CASSYGAGVNF TGTGCCAGCAGTTACGGTGCGGGAGTAAACTTC
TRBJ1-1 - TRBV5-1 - CASSGGENTEAFF TGCGCCAGCAGCGGGGGCGAGAACACTGAAGCTTTCTTT
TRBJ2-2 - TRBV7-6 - CASRPRGRNTGELFF TGTGCCAGCAGGCCCCGAGGCCGGAACACCGGGGAGCTGTTTTTT
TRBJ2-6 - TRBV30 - CAWTVSGANVLTF TGTGCCTGGACGGTCTCTGGGGCCAACGTCCTGACTTTC
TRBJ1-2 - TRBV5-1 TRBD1 CASSPRDRSYGYTF TGCGCCAGCAGCCCCCGGGACAGGAGCTATGGCTACACCTTC
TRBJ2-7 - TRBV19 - CASSMSDLSEQYF TGTGCCAGTAGTATGAGCGACCTTTCCGAGCAGTACTTC
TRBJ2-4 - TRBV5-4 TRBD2 CASSETSGGAKNIQYF TGTGCCAGCAGCGAGACTAGCGGGGGAGCCAAAAACATTCAGTACTTC
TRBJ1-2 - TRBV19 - CASSMGGPGANYGYTF TGTGCCAGTAGTATGGGGGGACCCGGAGCTAACTATGGCTACACCTTC
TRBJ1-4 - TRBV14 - CASSQGYPDEKLFF TGTGCCAGCAGCCAAGGGTACCCAGATGAAAAACTGTTTTTT
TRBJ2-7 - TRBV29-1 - CSVDGGSEQYF TGCAGCGTTGATGGCGGGTCCGAGCAGTACTTC
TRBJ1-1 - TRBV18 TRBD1 CASSPDDRGTEAFF TGTGCCAGCTCACCCGACGACAGGGGCACTGAAGCTTTCTTT